The following is a TCR beta chain sequence with its context. The data were taken from a study of identical twins. Carrying unique molecular identifiers, the cDNA also gained a universal primer site through template switching. TCRdb re-called the 5' RACE reads through MiXCR, storing one row per CDR3 protein. The data hold a few hundred thousand distinct CDR3 sequences, with roughly an eighth observed a single time. This CDR3 has 13 residues. The germline CDR1 and CDR2 sequences are MNHEY and SVGEGT. V trimming: 7 bases; J trimming: 8 bases; junction bases outside the gene matches: 10. The sample was also linked to a second study, of yellow fever vaccine responses in identical twins.

This clonotype was obtained from a woman aged 18-35 years in good health. The source material was CD4+ T cells sorted from blood. The chain joins TRBV6-2 or TRBV6-3 to TRBJ1-2; 7 nucleotides match TRBD1. The CDR3 nucleotides read TGTGCCAGCACCGAAGACAGGGAAAAAGGCTACACCTTC. This translates into CASTEDREKGYTF.